Below, 30 T cell receptor beta chains from the same sample are listed, as sequenced in a study of control samples from healthy donors and cancer patients. Libraries were prepared by immunoSEQ multiplex PCR; TCRdb keeps only in-frame clonotypes and omits some of them. The profile shows over 150,000 clones, about 91% of them singletons. Sample: blood. The receptors shown here come from a middle-aged woman in good health.

The V and J genes are TRBV5-1 and TRBJ2-5, with 8 bases lining up with TRBD1. The CDR3 totals 14 residues. Germline-derived CDR1 and CDR2 are SGHRS and YFSETQ. V trimming: 4 bases; J trimming: 5 bases; junction bases outside the gene matches: 7. The CDR3 is CASSPGQGWETQYF. CDR3 in DNA: TGCGCCAGCAGCCCCGGACAGGGTTGGGAGACCCAGTACTTC.

V gene TRBV9 combines with J gene TRBJ1-4, with no clear D. Trimming took off 3 bases at V and 3 bases at J, with 12 bases between the two ends. The germline gives CDR1 SGDLS, CDR2 YYNGEE. The CDR3 spans 15 residues. The CDR3 nucleotides read TGTGCCAGCAGCGAAGAGGGTGTGCCTAATGAAAAACTGTTTTTT. Encoded protein: CASSEEGVPNEKLFF.

The rearrangement links TRBV27 to TRBJ2-2, with a weak D call TRBD1 (5 bases). The V gene's germline CDR1 is MNHEY and CDR2 SMNVEV (reference sequence). The CDR3 has 14 residues. V shed 2 bases and J shed 4 bases, with 8 bases lying between them. The CDR3: CASSLRGGTGELFF. The DNA for the CDR3 is TGTGCCAGCAGTTTAAGGGGCGGCACCGGGGAGCTGTTTTTT.

This chain connects TRBV7-9 to TRBJ1-2; D remains unclear. The V gene lost 0 bases and the J gene lost 2 bases, with 7 bases spanning the gap. The germline V gene encodes CDR1 SEHNR and CDR2 FQNEAQ (reference sequence). The CDR3 extends over 14 amino acids. CDR3 bases: TGTGCCAGCAGCTTAGCCTCCAGCAACTATGGCTACACCTTC. Translated, it gives CASSLASSNYGYTF.

The chain combines TRBV5-1 with TRBJ1-1; the D is unclear. Germline CDR1 and CDR2: SGHRS and YFSETQ. V was shortened by 2 bases and J by 8 bases, with 10 bases between the two germline ends. CDR3 length: 12 residues. The chain's CDR3 is CASSFPGDEAFF. In DNA, the CDR3 is TGCGCCAGCAGCTTCCCAGGCGACGAAGCTTTCTTT.

The chain couples TRBV6-1 to TRBJ1-5; D is uncertain. V shed 2 bases and J shed 6 bases, with 17 bases lying between them. Germline lookup yields CDR1 MNHNS and CDR2 SASEGT. The CDR3 has 16 amino acids. CDR3 amino acids: CASSEQSSVVSQPQHF. CDR3 in DNA: TGTGCCAGCAGTGAACAGTCGTCGGTGGTCTCTCAGCCCCAGCATTTT.

V and J are TRBV19 and TRBJ1-1; possibly TRBD1 for D (5 bases). With 7 bases removed from V and 1 base from J, the gap between germline ends came to 22 bases. Germline CDR1 reads LNHDA; CDR2 reads SQIVND (reference sequence). The CDR3 is 17 residues long. CDR3 in DNA: TGTGCCAGTACCGTTAGGGGCTGGGGGAATGCGAACACTGAAGCTTTCTTT. It translates to CASTVRGWGNANTEAFF.

The rearrangement joins TRBV5-1 to TRBJ1-6; 8 bases align to TRBD1. V shed 4 bases, J shed 0 bases, and the junction held 12 bases outside the gene matches. The CDR3 contains 19 residues. The germline V gene encodes CDR1 SGHRS and CDR2 YFSETQ. The CDR3 region has the DNA TGCGCCAGCAGCGGAGGGACAGGTTCATCTAGCTCCTATAATTCACCCCTCCACTTT. Translation: CASSGGTGSSSSYNSPLHF.

This sequence joins TRBV19 and TRBJ2-3, with a weak D call TRBD2 (5 bases). Germline CDR1 LNHDA, CDR2 SQIVND (reference sequence). The CDR3 runs to 15 residues. The V end was cut by 4 bases, the J end by 4 bases, with 15 bases between. CDR3 bases: TGTGCCAGTAGTACGCTAGCCGGGTGGGCAGATACGCAGTATTTT. It encodes CASSTLAGWADTQYF. Based on the CDR3 plus reference TRBV19 and TRBJ2-3, the full variable domain is DGGITQSPKYLFRKEGQNVTLSCEQNLNHDAMYWYRQDPGQGLRLIYYSQIVNDFQKGDIAEGYSVSREKKESFPLTVTSAQKNPTAFYLCASSTLAGWADTQYFGPGTRLTVL.

This chain uses TRBV6-5 with TRBJ2-5; perhaps D is TRBD1 or TRBD2 (7 bases each). The CDR3 runs 15 residues. V lost 7 bases, J lost 4 bases, and 19 bases lay in between. The germline V gene encodes CDR1 MNHEY and CDR2 SVGAGI. CDR3 sequence reads: CASTTNRGGPETQYF. Written as DNA, the CDR3 is TGTGCCAGCACTACTAACAGGGGAGGGCCAGAGACCCAGTACTTC.

This clone was counted only a few times. The chain uses TRBV7-9 and TRBJ2-7; 8 positions match TRBD1. Germline V gene data show CDR1 as SEHNR and CDR2 as FQNEAQ (reference sequence). The CDR3 consists of 12 residues. The junction had 2 bases not matched to a gene; V was cut back by 5 bases and J by 5 bases. CDR3 DNA: TGTGCCAGCAGCACGGACAGGGACGAGCAGTACTTC. This gives the protein CASSTDRDEQYF.

The chain joins TRBV5-6 to TRBJ1-4; D unclear. The CDR3 has 15 amino acids. Trimming left V 1 base short and J 0 bases short, with 7 bases between. Germline CDR1 and CDR2: SGHDT and YYEEEE. Written as DNA, the CDR3 is TGTGCCAGCAGCTTGTATCTTGCAACTAATGAAAAACTGTTTTTT. Its translation is CASSLYLATNEKLFF.

The V and J genes are TRBV19 and TRBJ1-2; 9 positions agree with TRBD1. Losses at the gene ends were 2 bases for V and 6 bases for J; bases not matched to a gene: 7. The CDR3 is made up of 15 amino acids. From germline, CDR1 is LNHDA and CDR2 SQIVND (reference sequence). In DNA form, the CDR3 reads TGTGCCAGTAGTATACCGACAGGGGGACTGGATGGCTACACCTTC. It yields the protein CASSIPTGGLDGYTF.

This clone was counted a single time. The V gene is TRBV4-1, the J gene TRBJ1-5; 8 bases map to TRBD1. The CDR3 length is 14 residues. Germline lookup yields CDR1 MGHRA and CDR2 YSYEKL. The trim removed 6 bases at V and 2 bases at J, leaving 3 bases unmatched. CDR3 sequence (DNA): TGCGCCAGCAGGCAGGACAGGGGCAATCAGCCCCAGCATTTT. Protein sequence: CASRQDRGNQPQHF.

This chain joins TRBV9 and TRBJ1-3; 8 bases are a match to TRBD1. Unmatched junction bases numbered 2, after V lost 3 bases and J lost 3 bases. Germline CDR1 reads SGDLS; CDR2 reads YYNGEE. This CDR3 comprises 14 residues. The CDR3 region has the DNA TGTGCCAGCAGCGCAACAGGGGGTGGAAACACCATATATTTT. It yields the protein CASSATGGGNTIYF.

CDR3 protein: CASSLNPPGIEGGNTIYF. The CDR3 DNA reads TGTGCCAGCAGCTTGAACCCCCCGGGCATCGAAGGTGGAAACACCATATATTTT. The chain couples TRBV5-5 to TRBJ1-3; D remains ambiguous. Germline V gene lookup returns CDR1 SGHKS and CDR2 YYEKEE (reference sequence). V lost 1 base to trimming and J lost 3 bases, with 20 bases between them. The CDR3 is 18 amino acids.

This clone was counted once. CDR3: CASSLGSGELFF. Written as DNA, the CDR3 is TGTGCCAGCAGCTTAGGGAGCGGGGAGCTGTTTTTT. The rearrangement links TRBV11-2 to TRBJ2-2, with D unclear. Germline CDR1 and CDR2: SGHAT and FQNNGV. CDR3 size: 12 residues. V dropped 1 base and J dropped 7 bases, with 4 bases sitting between them.

This clone occurred once. V is TRBV15 and J is TRBJ1-5; D is ambiguous. The CDR3 length is 15 residues. The germline V gene has CDR1 LNHNV and CDR2 YYDKDF (reference sequence). Trimming removed 0 bases from V and 3 bases from J, with 9 bases in between. As DNA, the CDR3 is TGTGCCACCAGCAGAGATCTAGGGAACAATCAGCCCCAGCATTTT. As protein: CATSRDLGNNQPQHF.

In DNA form, the CDR3 reads TGTGCCAGCAGCTTGGACGAGGGGGGCCCCACCGGGGAGCTGTTTTTT. Its protein product is CASSLDEGGPTGELFF. The rearrangement links TRBV5-8 to TRBJ2-2; D is tentatively TRBD1 or TRBD2 (6 bases each). Germline V lookup: CDR1 SGHTS, CDR2 YDEGEE. The CDR3 length is 16 residues. Trimming shortened V by 0 bases and J by 4 bases, and 13 bases separated the two germline ends.

V is TRBV6-4 and J is TRBJ2-3, with 8 bases matching TRBD1. V was pared by 8 bases and J by 9 bases, with 10 bases of the junction left unmatched. The CDR3 runs to 13 residues. CDR1 and CDR2 from the germline V gene are MRHNA and SNTAGT. The CDR3 is CASSLDGTGTQYF. The CDR3 coding sequence is TGTGCCAGCTCTTTGGACGGGACAGGAACGCAGTATTTT.

Regarding this clone: Other nucleotide sequences from this sample produce the same CDR3. The V gene is TRBV12-3 or TRBV12-4, the J gene TRBJ1-1, with a possible D match to TRBD1 (6 bases). This CDR3 has 13 amino acids. V was pared by 6 bases and J by 1 base, with 9 bases between. This CDR3 reads CASSQDRNTEAFF. The CDR3, as DNA: TGTGCCAGCAGCCAGGACAGGAACACTGAAGCTTTCTTT.

With regard to this clone: The sample carries other DNA sequences with the same CDR3. V is TRBV3-1 (or the pseudogene TRBV3-2) and J is TRBJ2-6; D not resolved. Between the trimmed V and J ends, which lost 1 base and 1 base, there was a span of 5 bases. Germline V gene sequence: CDR1 LGHDT, CDR2 YNNKEL (reference sequence). The CDR3 runs 15 residues. CDR3 amino acids: CASSQGGSGANVLTF. CDR3 sequence (DNA): TGTGCCAGCAGCCAAGGGGGATCTGGGGCCAACGTCCTGACTTTC.

This clone was detected once. This chain uses TRBV13 with TRBJ1-1; TRBD1 is a possible D gene (5 bases). Per germline, CDR1 PRHDT and CDR2 FYEKMQ (reference sequence). V lost 5 bases and J 2 bases, leaving 15 bases between the germline ends. The CDR3 covers 15 residues. The CDR3 loop reads CASSPTGRYNTEAFF. The CDR3, as DNA: TGTGCCAGCAGCCCTACGGGGCGGTATAACACTGAAGCTTTCTTT. Using reference TRBV13 and TRBJ1-1 for the parts outside the CDR3, the full variable domain is AAGVIQSPRHLIKEKRETATLKCYPIPRHDTVYWYQQGPGQDPQFLISFYEKMQSDKGSIPDRFSAQQFSDYHSELNMSSLELGDSALYFCASSPTGRYNTEAFFGQGTRLTVV.

The V and J genes are TRBV10-2 and TRBJ1-1; D ambiguous. The CDR3 loop spans 13 amino acids. Germline loops: CDR1 WSHSY, CDR2 SAAADI. Between the trimmed V and J ends, which lost 6 bases and 0 bases, there was a span of 8 bases. CDR3 DNA sequence: TGCGCCAGCAGGGTGGGTGTGAACACTGAAGCTTTCTTT. Translated: CASRVGVNTEAFF.

V is TRBV23-1 and J is TRBJ2-7; 11 bases align to TRBD2. TRBV23-1 is noted as an ORF with a role that remains uncertain. This CDR3 region has 16 residues. V lost 0 bases, J lost 3 bases, and 4 bases stayed unmatched. The CDR3 protein is CASSQSKTSGVYEQYF. The CDR3 DNA sequence: TGCGCCAGCAGTCAATCAAAGACTAGCGGGGTCTACGAGCAGTACTTC.

The rearrangement links TRBV5-1 to TRBJ1-1; no clear D gene. The V gene's germline CDR1 is SGHRS and CDR2 YFSETQ. The CDR3 length is 13 residues. Trimming took 1 base from V and 4 from J, leaving 8 bases between them. This CDR3 reads CASSLTQITEAFF. For the CDR3, the DNA is TGCGCCAGCAGCTTGACACAGATCACTGAAGCTTTCTTT. Supplemented by reference TRBV5-1 and TRBJ1-1, the full variable domain reads KAGVTQTPRYLIKTRGQQVTLSCSPISGHRSVSWYQQTPGQGLQFLFEYFSETQRNKGNFPGRFSGRQFSNSRSEMNVSTLELGDSALYLCASSLTQITEAFFGQGTRLTVV.

The chain uses TRBV3-1 (or the pseudogene TRBV3-2) and TRBJ1-1; D unclear. Trimming removed 4 bases at V and 1 base at J, with 10 bases between. The CDR3 runs to 14 residues. Germline V lookup: CDR1 LGHDT, CDR2 YNNKEL (reference sequence). The CDR3 protein is CASSPTSANTEAFF. CDR3 nucleotide sequence: TGTGCCAGCAGCCCGACCAGCGCGAACACTGAAGCTTTCTTT.

V usage is TRBV2 and J usage is TRBJ1-6, with 10 bases aligning to TRBD1. The CDR3 covers 16 residues. The V gene end was trimmed by 4 bases and the J gene end by 8 bases; junction bases not matched to a gene: 8. Germline CDR1 and CDR2: SNHLY and FYNNEI. CDR3 sequence: CASSAGTGAYDSPLHF. The CDR3 DNA sequence: TGTGCCAGCAGTGCGGGGACAGGGGCGTATGATTCACCCCTCCACTTT.

This chain links TRBV28 with TRBJ1-1, with 9 bases lining up with TRBD1. Germline CDR1 reads MDHEN; CDR2 reads SYDVKM. This CDR3 contains 15 residues. Trimming removed 3 bases from V and 6 bases from J; junction bases left unmatched: 8. Here the CDR3 DNA reads TGTGCCAGCAGTTTCCCGACAGGGGGACGCGCTGAAGCTTTCTTT. Amino acid sequence: CASSFPTGGRAEAFF. The whole variable domain, filled in from reference TRBV28 and TRBJ1-1, reads DVKVTQSSRYLVKRTGEKVFLECVQDMDHENMFWYRQDPGLGLRLIYFSYDVKMKEKGDIPEGYSVSREKKERFSLILESASTNQTSMYLCASSFPTGGRAEAFFGQGTRLTVV.

This clone occurred many times. This sequence joins TRBV7-2 and TRBJ1-2, with 8 bases aligning to TRBD1. Germline V gene sequence: CDR1 SGHTA, CDR2 FQGNSA. Unmatched junction bases numbered 8, after V lost 5 bases and J lost 0 bases. There are 16 residues in the CDR3. Here the CDR3 reads CASSPSQGVSNYGYTF. CDR3 in DNA: TGTGCCAGCAGCCCCTCACAGGGGGTCTCTAACTATGGCTACACCTTC.